This entry describes one T cell receptor (beta chain). Trimming stripped 3 bases from V and 1 base from J, with 12 bases between. This CDR3 contains 15 residues. The germline V gene encodes CDR1 MNHEY and CDR2 SMNVEV (reference sequence). This sample was included in a study of blood T cell repertoires in COVID-19. About the study: There were acute and convalescent COVID-19 samples, and they came from the United States, Italy and Spain.

Assay used: immunoSEQ multiplex PCR; TCRdb lists only in-frame clones, some missing. This sample has about 180,000 clones, with about 88% found just once. The J gene is TRBJ1-1, the V gene TRBV27; possibly TRBD1 for D (5 bases). This receptor was identified in a man younger than 35 who had recovered from COVID-19. Sequencing was done on a sample of peripheral blood. This chain's CDR3 is CASSLGRGWNTEAFF. Here the CDR3 DNA reads TGTGCCAGCAGTTTGGGAAGGGGTTGGAACACTGAAGCTTTCTTT.